These 21 T cell receptor beta chains came from one sample sequenced in a study of blood T cell repertoires in COVID-19. TCRdb's copy holds only in-frame clones and misses some; the assay was immunoSEQ multiplex PCR. The data hold roughly 220,000 clones, with 70% to 85% observed a single time. Material: peripheral blood. The origin of the receptors is a woman in her forties who had recovered from COVID-19.

The V gene is TRBV19, the J gene TRBJ1-2; the D gene is possibly TRBD1 (6 bases). Germline V gene data show CDR1 as LNHDA and CDR2 as SQIVND (reference sequence). The CDR3 extends over 16 amino acids. With 6 bases removed from V and 0 bases from J, the gap between germline ends came to 17 bases. The CDR3 reads CASSPSGGPANYGYTF. In DNA form, the CDR3 reads TGTGCCAGTAGCCCTAGTGGGGGCCCAGCTAACTATGGCTACACCTTC.

This clone has only one observation. This chain connects TRBV4-2 to TRBJ2-3; D unclear. Trimming removed 2 bases from V and 3 bases from J, with 3 bases in between. The germline V gene has CDR1 LGHNA and CDR2 YNFKEQ. The CDR3 is 12 residues long. The CDR3 DNA sequence: TGTGCCAGCAGCCAACCTACAGATACGCAGTATTTT. It translates to CASSQPTDTQYF.

The chain has TRBV7-9 and TRBJ2-2; 7 bases fit TRBD1. The germline CDR1 and CDR2 sequences are SEHNR and FQNEAQ (reference sequence). The V and J ends lost 1 base and 7 bases, in that order; junction bases with no gene match: 3. This CDR3 has 14 residues. The DNA of the CDR3 is TGTGCCAGCAGCTTAGGACAGGGTTTCGGGGAGCTGTTTTTT. It codes for CASSLGQGFGELFF. Complete variable domain (other parts from reference TRBV7-9 and TRBJ2-2): DTGVSQNPRHKITKRGQNVTFRCDPISEHNRLYWYRQTLGQGPEFLTYFQNEAQLEKSRLLSDRFSAERPKGSFSTLEIQRTEQGDSAMYLCASSLGQGFGELFFGEGSRLTVL.

This clone has only one observation. The V and J genes are TRBV6-2 or TRBV6-3 and TRBJ1-1, with 8 bases aligning to TRBD1. This CDR3 contains 15 residues. CDR1 is MNHEY and CDR2 is SVGEGT in the germline V gene. The V gene end was trimmed by 6 bases and the J gene end by 2 bases; junction bases not matched to a gene: 8. CDR3 nucleotide sequence: TGTGCCAGCAGCCCGGGACAGGCTCTTAACACTGAAGCTTTCTTT. Translation: CASSPGQALNTEAFF.

Here the CDR3 reads CASSIDAGGAFF. CDR3 coding DNA: TGTGCCAGCAGCATTGACGCGGGAGGGGCTTTCTTT. The V call is TRBV21-1, the J call TRBJ1-1. TRBV21-1 is described as a pseudogene. The CDR3 is made up of 12 amino acids.

J is TRBJ2-7 and V is TRBV4-1, with TRBD2 matching 7 bases. The CDR3 consists of 14 residues. Germline CDR1 reads MGHRA; CDR2 reads YSYEKL. J was trimmed by 3 bases and V by 4 bases; bases with no gene match: 6. For the CDR3, the DNA is TGCGCCAGCAGCCTGGGACTACTAAACTACGAGCAGTACTTC. It codes for CASSLGLLNYEQYF.

The chain carries TRBV12-5 and TRBJ1-1, with D possibly matching TRBD1 (5 bases). Deletions cut 7 bases from V and 3 bases from J, with 15 bases between. The CDR3 extends over 14 amino acids. Germline V gives CDR1 LGHNT, CDR2 FRNRAP. The CDR3 reads CASALTDFYTEAFF. CDR3 nucleotides: TGTGCTAGTGCCCTGACAGATTTCTACACTGAAGCTTTCTTT.

This chain links TRBV24-1 with TRBJ2-1; 10 positions match TRBD2. Germline V CDR1 and CDR2: KGHDR, SFDVKD. With V trimmed by 5 bases and J by 3 bases, 24 bases remained unmatched. The CDR3 sequence is 22 residues long. The CDR3 region has the DNA TGTGCCACCAGTGCCTCGCCGGGGGTAGCGGGGGGCCCGCACCTCGACTACAATGAGCAGTTCTTC. It encodes CATSASPGVAGGPHLDYNEQFF.

This chain links TRBV7-9 with TRBJ1-5; a weak D match, TRBD1 (5 bases). V lost 1 base to trimming and J lost 3 bases, with 13 bases between them. This CDR3 spans 16 amino acids. The germline V gene has CDR1 SEHNR and CDR2 FQNEAQ (reference sequence). The CDR3 nucleotides are TGTGCCAGCAGCTTAGTTGGGTCAGGGAACAATCAGCCCCAGCATTTT. It encodes CASSLVGSGNNQPQHF.

The rearrangement joins TRBV19 to TRBJ1-4; D is undetermined. Trimming took 4 bases from V and 1 from J, leaving 10 bases between them. This CDR3 has 15 residues. CDR1 and CDR2 (germline): LNHDA, SQIVND (reference sequence). CDR3 nucleotides: TGTGCCAGTAGTAGAGGCGGCGGAACTAATGAAAAACTGTTTTTT. This gives the protein CASSRGGGTNEKLFF.

On this clone: The sample holds other DNA sequences that translate to the same CDR3. The CDR3 is CASSVGGVSTDTQYF. CDR3 nucleotide sequence: TGTGCCAGCAGCGTAGGAGGCGTCAGCACAGATACGCAGTATTTT. The chain has TRBV9 and TRBJ2-3; D uncertain. The CDR3 consists of 15 residues. Germline V gene data show CDR1 as SGDLS and CDR2 as YYNGEE. The germline V and J ends were trimmed by 0 bases and 0 bases, with 8 bases remaining between them.

The chain couples TRBV11-2 to TRBJ1-2; 7 bases agree with TRBD1. The CDR3 contains 15 residues. The V and J ends lost 0 bases and 5 bases, in that order; junction bases with no gene match: 6. Germline-derived CDR1 and CDR2 are SGHAT and FQNNGV. The DNA for the CDR3 is TGTGCCAGCAGCTTAGATGGGACAGCAATTTATGGCTACACCTTC. Translation gives CASSLDGTAIYGYTF.

The V and J genes are TRBV7-9 and TRBJ2-1; 8 bases map to TRBD1. CDR1 SEHNR and CDR2 FQNEAQ come from the germline V gene (reference sequence). This CDR3 comprises 15 residues. V was pared by 1 base and J by 9 bases, with 8 bases of the junction left unmatched. CDR3 DNA sequence: TGTGCCAGCAGCTTAGGCTTTCAGGGGGCGGGTGAGCAGTTCTTC. It codes for CASSLGFQGAGEQFF.

This chain links TRBV29-1 with TRBJ1-1, with TRBD1 as a possible D gene (6 bases). V was clipped by 7 bases and J by 6 bases, with 18 bases between them. Germline values: CDR1 SQVTM, CDR2 ANQGSEA. This CDR3 contains 13 residues. The CDR3 nucleotides are TGCAGCGCGCAGGGGTCCGAGTACGCTGAAGCTTTCTTT. This codes for CSAQGSEYAEAFF. Full variable domain (missing parts from reference TRBV29-1 and TRBJ1-1): SAVISQKPSRDICQRGTSLTIQCQVDSQVTMMFWYRQQPGQSLTLIATANQGSEATYESGFVIDKFPISRPNLTFSTLTVSNMSPEDSSIYLCSAQGSEYAEAFFGQGTRLTVV.

This chain joins TRBV27 and TRBJ1-2; D is perhaps TRBD1 (5 bases). Trimming cost V 6 bases and J 1 base, with 9 bases left between them. The CDR3 is made up of 13 amino acids. The germline gives CDR1 MNHEY, CDR2 SMNVEV (reference sequence). The CDR3 DNA sequence: TGTGCCAGCAGCCCCCAGGGTAACTATGGCTACACCTTC. As protein: CASSPQGNYGYTF.

This clone was seen just once. The rearrangement links TRBV5-4 to TRBJ2-1; 7 bases match TRBD1. The CDR3 is 13 amino acids. After removal of 0 bases from V and 6 bases from J, the junction contained 0 bases not matched to a gene. Germline CDR1 is SGHNT and CDR2 is YYREEE (reference sequence). This chain's CDR3 is CASSLEGANEQFF. The DNA of the CDR3 is TGTGCCAGCAGCTTGGAGGGGGCCAATGAGCAGTTCTTC. Complete variable domain (other parts from reference TRBV5-4 and TRBJ2-1): ETGVTQSPTHLIKTRGQQVTLRCSSQSGHNTVSWYQQALGQGPQFIFQYYREEENGRGNFPPRFSGLQFPNYSSELNVNALELDDSALYLCASSLEGANEQFFGPGTRLTVL.

This clone is categorized as medium-sized. The chain is built from TRBV11-3 and TRBJ1-6; D is ambiguous. CDR1 and CDR2 from the germline V gene are SGHNT and YENEEA. Trimming stripped 2 bases from V and 7 bases from J, with 6 bases between. The CDR3 contains 13 residues. This chain's CDR3 is CASSLNQNSPLHF. CDR3 nucleotide sequence: TGTGCCAGCAGCTTAAATCAGAATTCACCCCTCCACTTT.

The rearrangement uses TRBV19 and TRBJ2-3; D remains unclear. Germline-derived CDR1 and CDR2 are LNHDA and SQIVND (reference sequence). This CDR3 is 12 amino acids long. Trimming shortened V by 6 bases and J by 5 bases, and 9 bases separated the two germline ends. The CDR3 is CASSISGDTQYF. Written as DNA, the CDR3 is TGTGCCAGTAGCATTTCGGGAGATACGCAGTATTTT.

This chain uses TRBV28 with TRBJ1-4; 8 bases map to TRBD1. This CDR3 has 13 amino acids. Germline V gives CDR1 MDHEN, CDR2 SYDVKM. After removal of 6 bases from V and 6 bases from J, the junction contained 3 bases not matched to a gene. In DNA, the CDR3 is TGTGCCAGCAGCGGACAGGGCCATGAAAAACTGTTTTTT. This gives the protein CASSGQGHEKLFF.

The V and J genes are TRBV5-1 and TRBJ2-2; 7 bases map to TRBD1. Germline V lookup: CDR1 SGHRS, CDR2 YFSETQ. The CDR3 is 13 residues long. Losses at the gene ends were 2 bases for V and 7 bases for J; bases not matched to a gene: 2. The CDR3, as DNA: TGCGCCAGCAGCTTAGGGGGCGGCGGGGAGCTGTTTTTT. Encoded protein: CASSLGGGGELFF.

V gene TRBV7-9 combines with J gene TRBJ1-5, with D possibly being TRBD1 (6 bases). CDR3 size: 14 residues. The ends were cut back, 5 bases at V and 5 bases at J, with 13 bases in the middle. Germline lookup yields CDR1 SEHNR and CDR2 FQNEAQ (reference sequence). CDR3 loop: CASSPGGGHQPQHF. The CDR3 region has the DNA TGTGCCAGCAGCCCTGGGGGCGGACATCAGCCCCAGCATTTT.